The clone carrying this TCR beta chain showed up just once. Its antigen is still unknown. Around 200 ng DNA, about 33,000 T cell genomes, went into each sorted-subset replicate PCR. Using immunoSEQ multiplex PCR, the repertoire was profiled, and TCRdb retains in-frame clones only, with some absent. Of some 2.4 million clones listed, more than 85% were seen once; the top ten hold roughly 0.39%. This CDR3 spans 13 amino acids. The germline gives CDR1 WSHSY, CDR2 SAAADI. Trimming cost V 6 bases and J 4 bases, with 13 bases left between them. This specimen belongs to a study of shared clonotypes between healthy human individuals. The study's findings and limits: Naive subsets typically showed greater estimated richness than memory subsets. Clonotypes which were not shared had lower generation probabilities than clonotypes that all four donors shared.

The sequence was obtained from a man younger than 30 in good health. Some clones in this sample may be carry-over from other donors' samples. The J gene is TRBJ2-7, the V gene TRBV10-2; D is possibly TRBD2 (5 bases). Specimen: naive CD4+ T cells from PBMCs. Documented subset: CD45RA+ positively selected. The CDR3 DNA reads as TGCGCCAGCAGCCGGGCCGGGGAGTACGAGCAGTACTTC. Its translation: CASSRAGEYEQYF.